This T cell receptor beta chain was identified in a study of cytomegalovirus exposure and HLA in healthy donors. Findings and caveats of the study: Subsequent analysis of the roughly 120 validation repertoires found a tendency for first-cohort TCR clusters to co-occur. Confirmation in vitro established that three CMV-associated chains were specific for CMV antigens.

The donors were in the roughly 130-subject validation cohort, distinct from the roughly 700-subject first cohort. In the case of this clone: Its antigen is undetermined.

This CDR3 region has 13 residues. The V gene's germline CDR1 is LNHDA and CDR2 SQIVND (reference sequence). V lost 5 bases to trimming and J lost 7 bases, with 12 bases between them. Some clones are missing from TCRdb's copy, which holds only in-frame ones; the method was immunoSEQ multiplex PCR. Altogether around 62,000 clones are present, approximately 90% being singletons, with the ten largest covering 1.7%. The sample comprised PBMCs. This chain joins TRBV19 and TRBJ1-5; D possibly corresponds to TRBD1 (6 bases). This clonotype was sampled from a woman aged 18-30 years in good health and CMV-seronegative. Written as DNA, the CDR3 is TGTGCCAGTAGTCCCCGGACAGTGCAGCCCCAGCATTTT. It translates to CASSPRTVQPQHF.